Listed below are T cell receptor beta chains from one sample, sequenced in a study of CD8+ T cells in alopecia areata. TCRdb keeps only in-frame clones here, not all; method: immunoSEQ multiplex PCR. The sample lists about 150,000 clones, approximately 60% seen once, with under 5.5% in the top ten. Sequencing was performed on CD4+ T cells sorted from blood. These receptors came from a human donor in good health. The CDR3 runs from the conserved cysteine through the conserved F or W. The order of the fields is V gene, clone size, J gene, D gene, CDR3 DNA, CDR3 protein. D genes are given only for firm matches. The listing skips clone size in some rows; elsewhere it reads once, few, many or a size class.

v_gene: TRBV29-1; abundance: few; j_gene: TRBJ2-3; d_gene: .; CDR3nt: TGCAGCGTTGATCGATCAGATAGGACAGATACGCAGTATTTT; CDR3aa: CSVDRSDRTDTQYF
v_gene: TRBV10-3; abundance: few; j_gene: TRBJ1-2; d_gene: .; CDR3nt: TGTGCCATCAGTGGACAGGAAAACTATGGCTACACCTTC; CDR3aa: CAISGQENYGYTF
v_gene: TRBV5-1; abundance: few; j_gene: TRBJ2-3; d_gene: .; CDR3nt: TGCGCCAGCTACGACTGGGCTAGCACAGATACGCAGTATTTT; CDR3aa: CASYDWASTDTQYF
v_gene: TRBV7-9; abundance: few; j_gene: TRBJ1-5; d_gene: .; CDR3nt: TGTGCCAGCAGCTTAGTGGCAGATCAGCCCCAGCATTTT; CDR3aa: CASSLVADQPQHF
v_gene: TRBV29-1; abundance: .; j_gene: TRBJ2-5; d_gene: TRBD1; CDR3nt: TGCAGCGTTGAGACAGGGGTCCAAGAGACCCAGTACTTC; CDR3aa: CSVETGVQETQYF
v_gene: TRBV23-1; abundance: .; j_gene: TRBJ1-3; d_gene: .; CDR3nt: TGCGCCAGCAGTCAACAGTTCTTCTACATTGAGGAAAACACCATATATTTT; CDR3aa: CASSQQFFYIEENTIYF
v_gene: TRBV30; abundance: once; j_gene: TRBJ2-3; d_gene: .; CDR3nt: TGTGCCTGGAGTAATCGAAACGAAGGTGGTACGCAGTATTTT; CDR3aa: CAWSNRNEGGTQYF
v_gene: TRBV2; abundance: few; j_gene: TRBJ2-7; d_gene: .; CDR3nt: TGTGCCAGCAGGGGGGACGGTCTCACCTACGAGCAGTACTTC; CDR3aa: CASRGDGLTYEQYF
v_gene: TRBV18; abundance: .; j_gene: TRBJ2-3; d_gene: TRBD1; CDR3nt: TGTGCCAGCTCACCCCCGGGACAGCTTCACACGCAGTATTTT; CDR3aa: CASSPPGQLHTQYF
v_gene: TRBV30; abundance: .; j_gene: TRBJ2-7; d_gene: .; CDR3nt: TGTGCCTGGAGTCGGGCAACCATCTACGAGCAGTACTTC; CDR3aa: CAWSRATIYEQYF
v_gene: TRBV5-1; abundance: .; j_gene: TRBJ1-1; d_gene: .; CDR3nt: TGCGCCAGCAGCTTGGTTTCAGGGGTCTCGGGCACTGAAGCTTTCTTT; CDR3aa: CASSLVSGVSGTEAFF
v_gene: TRBV2; abundance: .; j_gene: TRBJ2-3; d_gene: TRBD1; CDR3nt: TGTGCCAGCGGCTGGGACAGAACAGATACGCAGTATTTT; CDR3aa: CASGWDRTDTQYF
v_gene: TRBV10-2; abundance: few; j_gene: TRBJ1-1; d_gene: .; CDR3nt: TGCGCCAGCGAGCGGGGTGATAGCACTGAAGCTTTCTTT; CDR3aa: CASERGDSTEAFF
v_gene: TRBV30; abundance: few; j_gene: TRBJ1-5; d_gene: .; CDR3nt: TGTGCCTGGAGTGCAAATAGCAATCAGCCCCAGCATTTT; CDR3aa: CAWSANSNQPQHF
v_gene: TRBV7-9; abundance: few; j_gene: TRBJ2-5; d_gene: .; CDR3nt: TGTGCCAGCAGCTTCCGGGGTAGCGGATTGCAAGAGACCCAGTACTTC; CDR3aa: CASSFRGSGLQETQYF
v_gene: TRBV5-5; abundance: .; j_gene: TRBJ2-5; d_gene: .; CDR3nt: TGTGCCAGCAGGATCCTCCAGGGTCAAGAGACCCAGTACTTC; CDR3aa: CASRILQGQETQYF
v_gene: TRBV14; abundance: .; j_gene: TRBJ2-3; d_gene: .; CDR3nt: TGTGCCAGCAGCGAGCTCCAGAATGTTGATACGCAGTATTTT; CDR3aa: CASSELQNVDTQYF
v_gene: TRBV4-1; abundance: .; j_gene: TRBJ2-5; d_gene: .; CDR3nt: TGTGCCAGCAGCCCTCACCAAGAGACCCAGTACTTC; CDR3aa: CASSPHQETQYF
v_gene: TRBV12-5; abundance: .; j_gene: TRBJ1-5; d_gene: .; CDR3nt: TGTGCTAGTGCCGGGGGAACGGAGCAGCCCCAGCATTTT; CDR3aa: CASAGGTEQPQHF
v_gene: TRBV7-3; abundance: few; j_gene: TRBJ2-3; d_gene: TRBD2; CDR3nt: TGTGCCAGCAGCTTAGGGCCTAGCGGGGGCACAGATACGCAGTATTTT; CDR3aa: CASSLGPSGGTDTQYF
v_gene: TRBV29-1; abundance: .; j_gene: TRBJ2-5; d_gene: TRBD2; CDR3nt: TGCAGCGGAGAACTAGCGGGAAGGACCCAGTACTTC; CDR3aa: CSGELAGRTQYF
v_gene: TRBV29-1; abundance: .; j_gene: TRBJ2-5; d_gene: .; CDR3nt: TGCAGCGTCGCTGTTTTGTTCACGGAGACCCAGTACTTC; CDR3aa: CSVAVLFTETQYF
v_gene: TRBV6-1; abundance: .; j_gene: TRBJ2-7; d_gene: .; CDR3nt: TGTGCCAGCAGTGAAGCGAGTAGGGGAAGGGAGCAGTACTTC; CDR3aa: CASSEASRGREQYF
v_gene: TRBV9; abundance: .; j_gene: TRBJ2-6; d_gene: .; CDR3nt: TGTGCCAGCAGCGTAGGAGGAGCTGGGGCCAACGTCCTAACTTTC; CDR3aa: CASSVGGAGANVLTF
v_gene: TRBV7-9; abundance: .; j_gene: TRBJ2-1; d_gene: .; CDR3nt: TGTGCCATCCAGGGACTCCGAATGGGGGAGCAGTTCTTC; CDR3aa: CAIQGLRMGEQFF
v_gene: TRBV5-1; abundance: .; j_gene: TRBJ1-5; d_gene: .; CDR3nt: TGCGCCAGCAGCTTTGGGGGAGGGCAGCCCCAGCATTTT; CDR3aa: CASSFGGGQPQHF
v_gene: TRBV30; abundance: .; j_gene: TRBJ2-5; d_gene: .; CDR3nt: TGTGCCTGGAGTATGTCGGTCCAAGAGACCCAGTACTTC; CDR3aa: CAWSMSVQETQYF
v_gene: TRBV29-1; abundance: .; j_gene: TRBJ2-7; d_gene: .; CDR3nt: TGCAGCGTTGCTTTGAGTTCCTACGAGCAGTACTTC; CDR3aa: CSVALSSYEQYF
v_gene: TRBV28; abundance: .; j_gene: TRBJ2-1; d_gene: .; CDR3nt: TGTGCCAGCGTCGAGGCCAGGGTACAAGGCAATGAGCAGTTCTTC; CDR3aa: CASVEARVQGNEQFF
v_gene: TRBV29-1; abundance: .; j_gene: TRBJ2-5; d_gene: .; CDR3nt: TGCAGCGTTGCCGGCGAGACCCAGTACTTC; CDR3aa: CSVAGETQYF
v_gene: TRBV6-1; abundance: .; j_gene: TRBJ2-6; d_gene: .; CDR3nt: TGTGCCAGCAGTTCGAGCTCTGGGGCCAACGTCCTGACTTTC; CDR3aa: CASSSSSGANVLTF
v_gene: TRBV7-9; abundance: .; j_gene: TRBJ1-2; d_gene: .; CDR3nt: TGTGCCAGCAGTCGTGTAACGGGTCCCATCGAGGGCTACACCTTC; CDR3aa: CASSRVTGPIEGYTF
v_gene: TRBV5-1; abundance: .; j_gene: TRBJ2-5; d_gene: .; CDR3nt: TGCGCCAGCAGCCCTATGATTGGGGAGACCCAGTACTTC; CDR3aa: CASSPMIGETQYF
v_gene: TRBV30; abundance: .; j_gene: TRBJ2-7; d_gene: TRBD2; CDR3nt: TGTGCCTGGAGTGGAACTAGCGGGACCAATTACGAGCAGTACTTC; CDR3aa: CAWSGTSGTNYEQYF
v_gene: TRBV4-1; abundance: .; j_gene: TRBJ2-3; d_gene: TRBD2; CDR3nt: TGCGCCAGCAGCCGGCTTGGCGGTTCTGCGGGAGGGGTTTCTAGCACAGATACGCAGTATTTT; CDR3aa: CASSRLGGSAGGVSSTDTQYF
v_gene: TRBV6-6; abundance: .; j_gene: TRBJ2-5; d_gene: .; CDR3nt: TGTGCCAGCAGGGTGACAGGCCGATCGCCGACCCAGTACTTC; CDR3aa: CASRVTGRSPTQYF
v_gene: TRBV28; abundance: .; j_gene: TRBJ1-1; d_gene: .; CDR3nt: TGTGCCAGCAGCCGCCTGAACACTGAAGCTTTCTTT; CDR3aa: CASSRLNTEAFF
v_gene: TRBV5-1; abundance: .; j_gene: TRBJ2-1; d_gene: .; CDR3nt: TGCGCCAGCAGCTTCGCCGGGGGCAATGAGCAGTTCTTC; CDR3aa: CASSFAGGNEQFF
v_gene: TRBV10-3; abundance: .; j_gene: TRBJ1-2; d_gene: .; CDR3nt: TGTGCCATCAGTTTCAACGCTAACTATGGCTACACCTTC; CDR3aa: CAISFNANYGYTF
v_gene: TRBV29-1; abundance: few; j_gene: TRBJ1-2; d_gene: .; CDR3nt: TGCAGCGTGGCTGGCTACACCTTC; CDR3aa: CSVAGYTF
v_gene: TRBV27; abundance: .; j_gene: TRBJ1-5; d_gene: .; CDR3nt: TGTGCCAGCAGTTTATTATCCGGTAACAATCAGCCCCAGCATTTT; CDR3aa: CASSLLSGNNQPQHF
v_gene: TRBV30; abundance: .; j_gene: TRBJ2-1; d_gene: TRBD2; CDR3nt: TGTGCCTGGAGTGGACTAGCGGGAGTCGGAGAGCAGTTCTTC; CDR3aa: CAWSGLAGVGEQFF
v_gene: TRBV29-1; abundance: .; j_gene: TRBJ2-5; d_gene: .; CDR3nt: TGCAGCGTTTCTGGGGAAATACAAGAGACCCAGTACTTC; CDR3aa: CSVSGEIQETQYF
v_gene: TRBV5-1; abundance: .; j_gene: TRBJ2-7; d_gene: .; CDR3nt: TGCGCCAGCAGCTTGGACAGGCGACCCTACGAGCAGTACTTC; CDR3aa: CASSLDRRPYEQYF
v_gene: TRBV7-2; abundance: .; j_gene: TRBJ2-5; d_gene: TRBD2; CDR3nt: TGTGCCAGCAGTGACCGAAGCGGGAAGACCCAGTACTTC; CDR3aa: CASSDRSGKTQYF
v_gene: TRBV2; abundance: few; j_gene: TRBJ1-5; d_gene: .; CDR3nt: TGTGCCAGCAGCCCTGGGGATCAGCCCCAGCATTTT; CDR3aa: CASSPGDQPQHF
v_gene: TRBV30; abundance: .; j_gene: TRBJ2-3; d_gene: .; CDR3nt: TGTGCCTGGAGTTCGGGCACAGATACGCAGTATTTT; CDR3aa: CAWSSGTDTQYF
v_gene: TRBV20-1; abundance: .; j_gene: TRBJ2-7; d_gene: .; CDR3nt: TGCAGTGCTAGTCCCCTTTGGGAGCAGTACTTC; CDR3aa: CSASPLWEQYF
v_gene: TRBV7-9; abundance: .; j_gene: TRBJ1-2; d_gene: .; CDR3nt: TGTGCCAGCAGCCAAAAACGGGGGGACTATGGCTACACCTTC; CDR3aa: CASSQKRGDYGYTF
v_gene: TRBV2; abundance: .; j_gene: TRBJ1-1; d_gene: .; CDR3nt: TGTGCCAGCAGTGAACTTGTCGGGGGTGACACTGAAGCTTTCTTT; CDR3aa: CASSELVGGDTEAFF
v_gene: TRBV4-1; abundance: .; j_gene: TRBJ2-7; d_gene: .; CDR3nt: TGCGCCAGCAGCCAAGAGGAGCGGAACTATTACGAGCAGTACTTC; CDR3aa: CASSQEERNYYEQYF
v_gene: TRBV4-1; abundance: .; j_gene: TRBJ2-1; d_gene: .; CDR3nt: TGCGCCAGCAGCCAAGGGACAATCTCCTACAATGAGCAGTTCTTC; CDR3aa: CASSQGTISYNEQFF
v_gene: TRBV5-1; abundance: .; j_gene: TRBJ1-1; d_gene: .; CDR3nt: TGCGCCAGCAGCCCTAGTTTTGACACTGAAGCTTTCTTT; CDR3aa: CASSPSFDTEAFF
v_gene: TRBV5-1; abundance: .; j_gene: TRBJ2-5; d_gene: .; CDR3nt: TGCGCCAGCAGCTCCCAGGGCCAAGAGACCCAGTACTTC; CDR3aa: CASSSQGQETQYF
v_gene: TRBV6-5; abundance: .; j_gene: TRBJ1-5; d_gene: .; CDR3nt: TGTGCCAGCAGTTCGGGGTTCAATCAGCCCCAGCATTTT; CDR3aa: CASSSGFNQPQHF
v_gene: TRBV10-2; abundance: few; j_gene: TRBJ1-6; d_gene: TRBD1; CDR3nt: TGCGCCAGCAGTTCCGGGACAGGGGACTCACCCCTCCACTTT; CDR3aa: CASSSGTGDSPLHF
v_gene: TRBV30; abundance: .; j_gene: TRBJ1-5; d_gene: .; CDR3nt: TGTGCCTGGGGAACCGGGACCCACAGCAATCAGCCCCAGCATTTT; CDR3aa: CAWGTGTHSNQPQHF
v_gene: TRBV7-9; abundance: .; j_gene: TRBJ2-6; d_gene: .; CDR3nt: TGTGCCAGCAGCTTAGATTCAGGCGCCTCCTCTGGGGCCAACGTCCTGACTTTC; CDR3aa: CASSLDSGASSGANVLTF
v_gene: TRBV19; abundance: .; j_gene: TRBJ2-1; d_gene: .; CDR3nt: TGTGCCAGTAGTATCCGTCGCTACAATGAGCAGTTCTTC; CDR3aa: CASSIRRYNEQFF